This T cell receptor beta chain was captured in a study of T cell responses to AZD1222 COVID-19 vaccine (dated by TCRdb to the early 2020s). A note on the overall study: Because spike-specific TCR depth and breadth did not differ between the two schedules, AZD1222 recipients who got a second dose at roughly 4 weeks were pooled with those who got a second dose at roughly 12 weeks. A total of about 230 trial participants underwent TCR sequencing, of whom 200 to 220 received two doses of AZD1222 and around 26 received two doses of the MenACWY control vaccine. Trial participants were enrolled by age into 18-55, 56-69 and 70-plus year subgroups, with about 150, 27 and 61 TCR-sequenced participants respectively. Overall study results and their limits: Because no samples from the day 14 peak response were available, repertoires could be characterized only after the peak T cell response. Conclusions about previously exposed vaccinees were limited because only 5 or 6 AZD1222 recipients were SARS-CoV-2 seropositive at baseline. The whole spike protein was spanned by vaccine-associated CD4 TCRs, and dominant responses were seen in regions 160-218 and 743-854. Participants were mostly white British, with more females than males. The authors suggested clonal diversity may have been underestimated. After two AZD1222 doses, both the breadth and the depth of spike-specific TCRs were significantly higher than at day 0 and than in MenACWY recipients. In the small 56-69-year group, the increase in depth fell short of significance, most likely because of low power. Reportedly, almost half of the unique spike-specific TCRs recognized epitopes lying outside the regions that are mutated in the B.1.351 and B.1.1.7 variants.

As for this clone: This receptor's antigen is unknown. No per-base quality is available; no much larger clone lies one base away.

The CDR3 regions of human TCRbeta chains were analyzed by immunosequencing. As for the original processing: TCRs in the repertoires were compared against a reference library of SARS-CoV-2-specific TCRs that had been generated with the MIRA antigen-specificity platform. Breadth was defined as the fraction of unique TCRs that were SARS-CoV-2-associated. Depth was defined as the fraction of total T cells that were SARS-CoV-2-associated. Using the MIRA data, each spike-specific TCR was mapped to the spike region that the TCR reacts to and placed in a CD4 or CD8 class. Log10-transformed breadth and depth values were compared by one-way ANOVA with Sidak's multiple comparisons tests. Entries here come from immuneACCESS through TCRdb and include only in-frame sequences with V and J called. Some clones fail to appear in such tables; in the studies checked, an unresolved V gene covers under half of the shortfall, and the cause of the remainder is unknown. D and trimming were read from the DNA, whereas the V and J calls and clone size are those reported in that table. Recorded for this sample are more than 95,000 clones; 88% of them occurred a single time. In total, the top ten clones hold 4% to 5.5% of the sample.

The germline ends are 13 bases apart after V is trimmed by 1 base and J by 4 bases. In the germline V gene, CDR1 corresponds to LGHNA and CDR2 to YSLEER. The CDR3 sequence holds 16 residues, the cysteine and phenylalanine included. Kept here is only the CDR3 DNA, which spans 48 bases and is read in frame from base 1. In light of the paper, this sample's time point label describes: baseline before first vaccination. Vaccinee samples were obtained from the UK trials COV001 and COV002, which included a single-blind randomized controlled phase 2/3 trial of AZD1222 (ChAdOx1 nCoV-19) in healthy adults. For TCRbeta chain sequencing, PBMC samples were collected from trial participants at day 0 and at day 28 after the second dose.

The source material was peripheral blood, sampled on day 0 of AZD1222 vaccination. The sequence links TRBV4-3 to TRBJ1-4, with TRBD1 tentatively as D gene (6 bases match). The clonotype comes from an adult in good health. The DNA sequence reads TGCGCCAGCAGCCAAGGGGTCCGGACAGATAATGAAAAACTGTTTTTT. Its translation reads: CASSQGVRTDNEKLFF.